This T cell receptor beta chain was obtained from a study of blood T cell repertoires in COVID-19. Study background: T cells, B-cell-depleted T cells, or PBMCs supplied cDNA or gDNA.

Sequencing was performed with immunoSEQ multiplex PCR; in TCRdb, only in-frame clones are kept and a portion is missing. The sample includes roughly 220,000 clones, 85% to 90% seen only once; the top ten take roughly 15%. Living in under 30 US areas, the participants were between roughly 18 and 90 years of age. V was pared by 0 bases and J by 4 bases, with 6 bases of the junction left unmatched. CDR1 MNHEY and CDR2 SMNVEV come from the germline V gene (reference sequence). The CDR3 spans 16 residues. This TCR derives from a woman aged 50 to 65 with acute COVID-19. This chain connects TRBV27 to TRBJ2-4; 7 bases align to TRBD1. The sequenced material came from PBMCs or T cells enriched from blood (not recorded which). In DNA, the CDR3 is TGTGCCAGCAGTTTATCGTGGGACAGCTTAAAAAACATTCAGTACTTC. It codes for CASSLSWDSLKNIQYF.